The entry that follows covers one T cell receptor beta chain sequence. Antigen specificity is unknown. These data come from a study of cytomegalovirus exposure and HLA in healthy donors. Notes on the study in general: Some TCR beta chains (about 180 of them) were listed as cytomegalovirus-associated. Of the V segments, some could not be distinguished, including TRBV6-2 and TRBV6-3, and were excluded.

This CDR3 region has 19 residues. With 4 bases removed from V and 3 bases from J, the gap between germline ends came to 28 bases. CDR1 is SGHRS, CDR2 YFSETQ, per germline. The primer mix had 60 Vbeta and 13 Jbeta primers. Using immunoSEQ multiplex PCR, the repertoire was profiled, and TCRdb retains in-frame clones only, with some absent. In the table there are roughly 140,000 clones, approximately 78% of which are singletons. The sample comprised PBMCs. The receptor was derived from a woman aged 35 to 49 in good health and CMV-seropositive. The rearrangement uses TRBV5-1 and TRBJ1-1; D is perhaps TRBD1 (5 bases). CDR3 DNA: TGCGCCAGCAGCGGTAAAACGGCCTCATCAGGGCTCTTGGACACTGAAGCTTTCTTT. Translating it yields CASSGKTASSGLLDTEAFF.